Listed here are 8 T cell receptor beta chains from one sample, sequenced in a study of blood T cells in healthy people across ages. With a J-beta primer mix and a sample-barcoded 5' primer, a second PCR ran about 6 to 11 cycles. TCRdb passed the 5' RACE reads through MiXCR, listing each CDR3 protein once. The table shows about 930,000 distinct CDR3 sequences, with 25% to 30% occurring only once. The sample was also reused in another study, on T cells of mothers and their children.

Sequenced sample: blood. Receptors were obtained from a woman aged 35 to 49 in good health.

V is TRBV12-5 and J is TRBJ1-5; TRBD1 matches 8 bases. After removal of 5 bases from V and 5 bases from J, the junction contained 5 bases not matched to a gene. Per the germline V gene, CDR1 is LGHNT and CDR2 is FRNRAP. This CDR3 is 14 amino acids long. The DNA for the CDR3 is TGTGCTAGTGGTCCGGGGACAGGTGATCAGCCCCAGCATTTT. Protein product: CASGPGTGDQPQHF.

This clonotype has a count of ten or more. This may arise from a read error, as a much more abundant clone is one base away. The chain carries TRBV6-2 or TRBV6-3 and TRBJ2-7; weak D call: TRBD1 (5 bases). The germline V gene encodes CDR1 MNHEY and CDR2 SVGEGT. The length of the CDR3 is 13 residues. CDR3: CAGSLRVSYEQYF. CDR3 nucleotides: TGTGCCGGCAGCCTCAGGGTTTCCTACGAGCAGTACTTC.

The chain recombines TRBV4-2 with TRBJ1-4, with D unresolved. CDR1 is LGHNA and CDR2 is YNFKEQ in the germline V gene. V lost 0 bases and J lost 10, with 12 bases in between. This CDR3 contains 14 residues. Here the CDR3 reads CASSQEDNFGKLFF. The CDR3 DNA reads as TGTGCCAGCAGCCAAGAGGATAACTTCGGAAAACTGTTTTTT.

This clonotype was seen only once. A read error may be the cause here, since a much bigger clone is one base away. The chain uses TRBV28 and TRBJ2-5; perhaps TRBD2 as D (7 bases). V dropped 3 bases and J dropped 4 bases, with 21 bases sitting between them. Germline V gene lookup returns CDR1 MDHEN and CDR2 SYDVKM. CDR3 size: 17 residues. This chain's CDR3 is CASSFALDRGAGETQYF. CDR3 nucleotides: TGTGCCAGCAGTTTTGCCCTAGACCGGGGGGCGGGAGAGACCCAGTACTTC.

This clonotype was found a few times. V gene TRBV3-1 combines with J gene TRBJ2-2; D could derive from TRBD1 or TRBD2 (5 bases each). This CDR3 has 14 residues. V lost 1 base, J lost 6 bases, and 9 bases lay in between. Germline-derived CDR1 and CDR2 are LGHDT and YNNKEL (reference sequence). The CDR3 protein is CASSQVRGAGELFF. The CDR3, as DNA: TGTGCCAGCAGCCAAGTTAGGGGAGCCGGGGAGCTGTTTTTT.

This clonotype was detected only a few times. The V and J genes are TRBV4-2 and TRBJ2-7, with D perhaps TRBD2 (6 bases). The CDR3 totals 14 residues. The germline V and J ends were trimmed by 3 bases and 3 bases, with 12 bases remaining between them. The germline V gene has CDR1 LGHNA and CDR2 YNFKEQ. CDR3 nucleotides: TGTGCCAGCAGCCAGGGAGCGGGTGACTACGAGCAGTACTTC. Residues: CASSQGAGDYEQYF.

The chain employs TRBV7-2 and TRBJ2-1; D is ambiguous. This CDR3 comprises 15 residues. The ends were cut back, 1 base at V and 1 base at J, with 8 bases in the middle. The germline V gene encodes CDR1 SGHTA and CDR2 FQGNSA. DNA of the CDR3: TGTGCCAGCAGCTTAGAGCTCTATTCCTACAATGAGCAGTTCTTC. It encodes CASSLELYSYNEQFF.

This clonotype has a count of ten or more. The chain uses TRBV28 and TRBJ2-7; unclear D gene. The CDR3 consists of 14 residues. V lost 3 bases and J 0 bases, leaving 9 bases between the germline ends. The V gene's germline CDR1 is MDHEN and CDR2 SYDVKM. This chain's CDR3 is CASSFVRNSYEQYF. The CDR3 nucleotides are TGTGCCAGCAGTTTCGTGCGTAACTCCTACGAGCAGTACTTC.